This T cell receptor beta chain originates from a study of radiotherapy plus CTLA-4 blockade in lung cancer. Study observations and caveats: Interferon-beta, together with early blood T cell clone dynamics, reportedly best predicted response. Radiotherapy plus ipilimumab was followed by expansion in blood of tumor-derived TCR clones.

Profiling relied on immunoSEQ multiplex PCR, and the TCRdb table lists in-frame clones only, not all of them. Of tens of thousands of clones listed, roughly four fifths are singletons. To note about this clone: As yet, its antigen is unknown.

The V and J ends lost 0 bases and 0 bases respectively, with 12 bases between them. CDR3 length equals 16 residues. In germline, CDR1 is GTSNPN, CDR2 SVGIG (reference sequence). Those with chemo-refractory metastatic non-small-cell lung cancer were treated with focal radiation combined with CTLA-4 blockade using ipilimumab. The chain is built from TRBV30 and TRBJ1-3; D is perhaps TRBD1 (5 bases). This clonotype originated in a human donor with non-small cell lung cancer who had stable disease on radiotherapy plus ipilimumab. The sample in question was peripheral blood, obtained from a patient treated with radiotherapy plus ipilimumab. The CDR3 DNA is TGTGCCTGGAGTGTCGGGAGGGACGTCTCTGGAAACACCATATATTTT. Protein sequence: CAWSVGRDVSGNTIYF. Drawing the rest from reference TRBV30 and TRBJ1-3, the complete variable domain is SQTIHQWPATLVQPVGSPLSLECTVEGTSNPNLYWYRQAAGRGLQLLFYSVGIGQISSEVPQNLSASRPQDRQFILSSKKLLLSDSGFYLCAWSVGRDVSGNTIYFGEGSWLTVV.